The TCR beta chain under discussion was sequenced for a study of CD8 T cells in ankylosing spondylitis. The study's findings and limits: Within ankylosing spondylitis blood, a TCR beta motif made up of roughly eight highly homologous variants appeared to be characteristic. Clones tied to disease were said to be significantly enriched in matched ankylosing spondylitis synovial fluid. Several of the motif variants were reported before in synovial fluid and blood from reactive arthritis.

Many counts were recorded for this clonotype. The antigen is undetermined. Generation of TCR beta libraries employed quantitative 5'-RACE incorporating molecular barcodes. A single record per CDR3 protein comes from TCRdb applying MiXCR to the 5' RACE reads. The top ten hold around 4.1% of the sample, which has around 140,000 distinct CDR3 sequences, about an eighth seen once. This TCR derives from a female donor with ankylosing spondylitis or in good health (not recorded which). Sequenced material: blood, either unsorted or a sorted T cell fraction (not recorded which).

This CDR3 reads CASSLRVANTGELFF. The CDR3 DNA sequence: TGCGCCAGCAGCTTGCGGGTAGCGAACACCGGGGAGCTGTTTTTT. The chain is built from TRBV5-1 and TRBJ2-2; unclear D gene. CDR3 length: 15 amino acids. V lost 1 base to trimming and J lost 0 bases, with 7 bases between them. From germline, CDR1 is SGHRS and CDR2 YFSETQ. Full variable domain (rest looked up from reference TRBV5-1 and TRBJ2-2): KAGVTQTPRYLIKTRGQQVTLSCSPISGHRSVSWYQQTPGQGLQFLFEYFSETQRNKGNFPGRFSGRQFSNSRSEMNVSTLELGDSALYLCASSLRVANTGELFFGEGSRLTVL.